Given below is one T cell receptor (beta chain) in context. This clonotype was counted between two and nine times. Its antigen is still unknown. No base quality information exists; no much larger clone differs at one position. This specimen comes from a study of blood T cells in healthy people across ages (dated by TCRdb to the mid-2010s). Study-wide context: In model experiments, template switching captured roughly one uniquely barcoded TCR beta cDNA molecule for every two T cells. The donors were split into four age groups: young (average roughly 15 years), middle-aged (39), aged (roughly 60) and long-lived (approximately 89). To avoid experimental bias, donors of different ages were spread randomly across the sequencing lanes. Using the same blood draw, the study looked at two additional independent replicas of 1 million unique cDNA reads for two donors, one aged 18 to 29 and the other aged 80 or older. The study measured age-related changes in TCR beta repertoire diversity using deep sequencing normalized with unique cDNA molecular identifiers. On the study overall, not on this receptor specifically: There was a strong correlation between observed TCR beta diversity and the percentage of naive T cells measured by flow cytometry. Because profiling used bulk unsorted PBMCs, naive and antigen-experienced compartments could not be compared conclusively. Estimates of total diversity based on one million sequenced T cells were regarded as lower bounds and as underestimates. Donor CMV infection status was unknown, potentially confounding age-related changes in expanded clonotypes. Compared with the aged group, the long-lived group had more naive CD4+ T cells, fewer expanded clones and increased TCR diversity, a pattern suggesting age selection. As age increased, observed TCR beta diversity per million T cells dropped in a roughly linear way, and a significant reduction was already evident by age 40.

The method was 5' RACE. The sequencing machine was an Illumina HiSeq 2500. A second PCR of about 6 to 12 cycles was performed with a sample-barcoded 5' primer and a J-beta primer mix. Each TCR beta cDNA molecule received a unique molecular identifier from a template-switch 5' adaptor carrying 12 random nucleotides. At least 2.5 million CDR3-containing paired-end reads were obtained from each sample. All of the RNA was converted into first-strand cDNA using the Mint cDNA synthesis kit, with a TRBC-specific oligonucleotide serving as the primer. After uracil-DNA glycosylase treatment, a first 18-cycle PCR used universal primers M1SS and BC2_uni_R on all cDNA. The original methods were these. For normalization, 1 million high-quality reads, each with a distinct molecular identifier, were randomly selected from each sample. Instead of being binned into consensus sequences, reads with shared molecular identifiers were discarded. MiTCR, with a Q25 quality threshold and the strictest error-elimination algorithm, was used for CDR3 identification, clonotype clustering and error correction. A nonparametric unseen species model with Euler transformation was used to estimate a lower bound on total TCR beta diversity. The raw public reads went through TCRdb reprocessing: fastp at Q25, MiXCR clone calling, in-frame beta chains kept. Entries that share a CDR3 protein sequence are merged under the most common genes and DNA. TCRdb, not the authors, supplied the V and J calls. The table for this sample lists 1.5 million to 2 million distinct CDR3 sequences; approximately 28% of them were counted only once. The ten largest clones represent 7.7% of the sample.

Systemically healthy Caucasian individuals from Russia, some 40 in total and aged about 6 to 90 years, were included as donors. About 10 milliliters of peripheral blood were collected from each donor into EDTA-treated Vacutainer tubes. Ficoll-Paque density-gradient centrifugation was used to isolate PBMCs, with at least 6.5 million per sample. Trizol reagent was used to extract total RNA from PBMCs, with at least 5.5 micrograms per sample. For every donor, an aliquot of PBMCs went through flow cytometry to measure the percentages of naive CD45RAhigh/CD27high T cells. From cysteine to phenylalanine, the CDR3 is 15 amino acids long. CDR3 DNA is the only sequence kept; it has 45 bases, read in frame from the first base. Trimming accounts for 3 bases at V and 11 bases at J, while the number of junction bases matched to no gene is 8.

The chain is assembled from TRBV12-3 or TRBV12-4 and TRBJ2-1, with 12 bases matching TRBD1. This clonotype was obtained from a woman in her twenties or thirties in good health. Sequences were obtained from blood. CDR3 sequence: CASSFPGQGANQQFF. The DNA sequence reads TGTGCCAGCAGTTTCCCGGGACAGGGGGCAAATCAGCAGTTCTTC.